This T cell receptor (beta chain) was captured by sequencing in a study of sequential checkpoint blockade in melanoma. As for the study in general: Arm A got nivolumab then ipilimumab; arm B the reverse, 1:1. Each arm's sequence ended with maintenance nivolumab.

The count of this clone is one. The treatment here: randomized to nivolumab then ipilimumab (arm A) or the reverse (arm B). DNA-damaging chemotherapy had not been given to any patient beforehand. From thawed PBMCs, live CD3+CD8+ cells negative for CD19 and CD56 were sorted. TCRdb's copy holds only in-frame clones and misses some; the assay was immunoSEQ multiplex PCR. This sample has around 13,000 clones; 60% to 80% occur once, and the top ten carry about 50%. The sequence was collected from a human donor with melanoma. Sequencing was performed on CD8+ T cells sorted from blood (inferred from file names), taken from a patient given nivolumab and ipilimumab in sequence.

The CDR3 region has the DNA TGTGCCAGCAGCTTGGCCCCTAGCGGGGGGGACTACGAGCAGTACTTC. Residues: CASSLAPSGGDYEQYF. This sequence joins TRBV11-2 and TRBJ2-7, with 12 bases that match TRBD2. The ends lost 3 bases at V and 3 bases at J; junction bases unmatched: 6. CDR3 length: 16 amino acids. CDR1 and CDR2 from the germline V gene are SGHAT and FQNNGV.